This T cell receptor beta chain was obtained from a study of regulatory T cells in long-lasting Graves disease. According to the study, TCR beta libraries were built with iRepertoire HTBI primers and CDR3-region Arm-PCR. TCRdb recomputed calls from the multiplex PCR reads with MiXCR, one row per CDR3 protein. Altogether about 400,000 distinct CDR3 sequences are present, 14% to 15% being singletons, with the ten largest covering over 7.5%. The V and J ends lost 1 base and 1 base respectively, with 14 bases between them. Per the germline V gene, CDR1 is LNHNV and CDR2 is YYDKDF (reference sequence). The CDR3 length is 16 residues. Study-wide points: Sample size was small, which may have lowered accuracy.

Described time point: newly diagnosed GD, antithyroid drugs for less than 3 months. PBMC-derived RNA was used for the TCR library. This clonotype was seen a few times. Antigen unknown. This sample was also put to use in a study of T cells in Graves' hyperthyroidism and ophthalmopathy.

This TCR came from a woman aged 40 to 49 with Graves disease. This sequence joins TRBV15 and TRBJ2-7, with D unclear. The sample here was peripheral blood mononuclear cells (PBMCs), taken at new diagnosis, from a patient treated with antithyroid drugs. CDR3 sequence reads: CATSRGHLSDSYEQYF. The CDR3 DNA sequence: TGTGCCACCAGCAGAGGACACTTATCCGATTCCTACGAGCAGTACTTC.